The 11 T cell receptor beta chains below come from one sample, sequenced in a study of shared clonotypes between healthy human individuals. Some clones are missing from TCRdb's copy, which holds only in-frame ones; the method was immunoSEQ multiplex PCR. This sample yields about 2 million clones, of which about 95% are seen a single time; 1% to 1.5% belongs to the top ten. Positive CCR7 selection of CD45RO-negative cells yielded the naive CD8 cells, and terminally differentiated effector memory CD45RA+ cells were excluded. Source material: naive CD8+ T cells sorted from blood. These receptors all stem from a man in his late teens or twenties in good health.

This chain joins TRBV4-1 and TRBJ1-4; D gene ambiguous. CDR1 and CDR2 from the germline V gene are MGHRA and YSYEKL. CDR3 length: 18 amino acids. V lost 0 bases to trimming and J lost 5 bases, with 19 bases between them. The CDR3 DNA follows: TGCGCCAGCAGCCAAGAAGCCGATCAGACTGAGTTCAATGAAAAACTGTTTTTT. Amino acids: CASSQEADQTEFNEKLFF.

This clone has just one count. The chain employs TRBV7-2 and TRBJ2-2, with TRBD1 matching 7 bases. V lost 5 bases to trimming and J lost 3 bases; unmatched junction nucleotides: 9. CDR3 length: 16 residues. Germline CDR1 SGHTA, CDR2 FQGNSA. The CDR3 spells CASSIPGTDYTGELFF. CDR3 bases: TGTGCCAGCAGCATACCCGGGACAGATTACACCGGGGAGCTGTTTTTT.

The rearrangement joins TRBV5-5 to TRBJ1-2, with D possibly matching TRBD1 (5 bases). Per the germline V gene, CDR1 is SGHKS and CDR2 is YYEKEE (reference sequence). The CDR3 is 16 amino acids. The V end lost 6 bases, the J end lost 0 bases, and 18 bases lay between the germline ends. For the CDR3, the DNA is TGTGCCAGCATCCCCAGCCCGGGGGTAGCTAACTATGGCTACACCTTC. This sequence encodes CASIPSPGVANYGYTF.

The rearrangement uses TRBV6-1 and TRBJ1-5; D not certain. V shed 1 base and J shed 4 bases, with 8 bases lying between them. CDR3 length: 14 amino acids. The germline V gene encodes CDR1 MNHNS and CDR2 SASEGT. This CDR3 reads CASSEVGPNQPQHF. In DNA form, the CDR3 reads TGTGCCAGCAGTGAAGTCGGGCCAAATCAGCCCCAGCATTTT.

The chain links TRBV7-9 to TRBJ2-1; a possible D gene is TRBD2 (6 bases). Trimming left V 0 bases short and J 9 bases short, with 6 bases between. CDR1 is SEHNR, CDR2 FQNEAQ, per germline (reference sequence). The CDR3 totals 12 residues. The CDR3 loop reads CASSLAGSEQFF. CDR3 coding DNA: TGTGCCAGCAGCTTAGCCGGGAGTGAGCAGTTCTTC. Filled out from reference TRBV7-9 and TRBJ2-1, the complete variable domain reads DTGVSQNPRHKITKRGQNVTFRCDPISEHNRLYWYRQTLGQGPEFLTYFQNEAQLEKSRLLSDRFSAERPKGSFSTLEIQRTEQGDSAMYLCASSLAGSEQFFGPGTRLTVL.

V usage is TRBV7-8 and J usage is TRBJ2-7, with 16 bases aligning to TRBD2. Trimming cost V 0 bases and J 12 bases; bases outside gene matches: 5. Germline CDR1 SGHVS, CDR2 FQNEAQ. The CDR3 is 15 amino acids. Here the CDR3 reads CASSLAGTSGGAMYF. The CDR3 nucleotides read TGTGCCAGCAGCTTAGCAGGGACTAGCGGGGGGGCCATGTACTTC.

The chain has TRBV19 and TRBJ1-4; D call uncertain. Trimming cost V 11 bases and J 11 bases, with 12 bases left between them. Per the germline V gene, CDR1 is LNHDA and CDR2 is SQIVND (reference sequence). The length of the CDR3 is 10 residues. The CDR3 coding sequence is TGTGCCCGAAACCGGAGGAAACTGTTTTTT. Its protein product is CARNRRKLFF. Looking up the rest from reference TRBV19 and TRBJ1-4 gives the full variable domain: DGGITQSPKYLFRKEGQNVTLSCEQNLNHDAMYWYRQDPGQGLRLIYYSQIVNDFQKGDIAEGYSVSREKKESFPLTVTSAQKNPTAFYLCARNRRKLFFGSGTQLSVL.

The J gene is TRBJ2-1, the V gene TRBV5-1; D ambiguous. The CDR3 is 18 amino acids. With 0 bases removed from V and 0 bases from J, the gap between germline ends came to 16 bases. In germline, CDR1 is SGHRS, CDR2 YFSETQ. The CDR3 sequence: CASSLGAEPDRSYNEQFF. The CDR3 nucleotides are TGCGCCAGCAGCTTGGGGGCAGAACCAGATCGCTCCTACAATGAGCAGTTCTTC.

The chain is built from TRBV4-1 and TRBJ2-7; 7 bases align to TRBD2. With 1 base clipped from V and 3 bases from J, the junction kept 9 bases outside the gene matches. Germline V gene data show CDR1 as MGHRA and CDR2 as YSYEKL. There are 16 residues in the CDR3. Written as DNA, the CDR3 is TGCGCCAGCAGCCAAGTCAGCGGGGCACGGATCTACGAGCAGTACTTC. This encodes CASSQVSGARIYEQYF.

The chain joins TRBV30 to TRBJ1-6; the D is unclear. Germline CDR1 GTSNPN, CDR2 SVGIG (reference sequence). Deletions cut 6 bases from V and 0 bases from J, with 12 bases between. The CDR3 extends over 15 amino acids. The CDR3 spells CACIHESSYNSPLHF. CDR3 DNA sequence: TGTGCCTGCATACACGAGAGCTCCTATAATTCACCCCTCCACTTT.

The rearrangement links TRBV4-1 to TRBJ2-7; 8 nucleotides match TRBD2. V was clipped by 3 bases and J by 3 bases; unmatched bases: 10. This CDR3 region has 16 residues. Germline CDR1 is MGHRA and CDR2 is YSYEKL. This chain's CDR3 is CASSHDPAGVNYEQYF. Here the CDR3 DNA reads TGCGCCAGCAGCCATGACCCAGCGGGAGTTAACTACGAGCAGTACTTC.